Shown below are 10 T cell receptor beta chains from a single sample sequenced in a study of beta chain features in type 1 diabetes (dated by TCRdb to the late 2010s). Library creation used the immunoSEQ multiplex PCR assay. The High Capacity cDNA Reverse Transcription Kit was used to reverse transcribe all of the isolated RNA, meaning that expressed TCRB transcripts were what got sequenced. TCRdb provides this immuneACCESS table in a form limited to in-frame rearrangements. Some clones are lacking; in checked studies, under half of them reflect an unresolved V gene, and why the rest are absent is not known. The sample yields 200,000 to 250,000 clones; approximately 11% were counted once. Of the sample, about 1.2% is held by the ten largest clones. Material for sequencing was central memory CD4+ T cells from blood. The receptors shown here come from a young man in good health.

Written as DNA, the CDR3 is TGTGCCAGCAGCTTAGCATGGGACTTGGAGCAGTTCTTC. Translating gives CASSLAWDLEQFF. The chain has TRBV7-2 and TRBJ2-1, with a tentative D call TRBD2 (6 bases). The length of the CDR3 is 13 residues. Germline assignment: CDR1 SGHTA and CDR2 FQGNSA. V was pared by 0 bases and J by 10 bases, with 10 bases between.

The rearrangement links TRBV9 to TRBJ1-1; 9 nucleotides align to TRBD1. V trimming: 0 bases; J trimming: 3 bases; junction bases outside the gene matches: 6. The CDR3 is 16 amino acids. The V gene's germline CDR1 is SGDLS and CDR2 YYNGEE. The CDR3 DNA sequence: TGTGCCAGCAGCGTAGCTAACAGGGGGCCTTACACTGAAGCTTTCTTT. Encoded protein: CASSVANRGPYTEAFF. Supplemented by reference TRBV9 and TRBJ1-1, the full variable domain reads DSGVTQTPKHLITATGQRVTLRCSPRSGDLSVYWYQQSLDQGLQFLIQYYNGEERAKGNILERFSAQQFPDLHSELNLSSLELGDSALYFCASSVANRGPYTEAFFGQGTRLTVV.

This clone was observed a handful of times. The CDR3 reads CASSLAQGARYNEQFF. The CDR3 region has the DNA TGTGCCAGCAGCTTAGCGCAGGGGGCAAGGTACAATGAGCAGTTCTTC. The genes are TRBV7-8 and TRBJ2-1; TRBD1 matches 8 bases. This CDR3 has 16 amino acids. Germline V gives CDR1 SGHVS, CDR2 FQNEAQ. Trimming took 0 bases from V and 4 from J; bases not matched to a gene: 5.

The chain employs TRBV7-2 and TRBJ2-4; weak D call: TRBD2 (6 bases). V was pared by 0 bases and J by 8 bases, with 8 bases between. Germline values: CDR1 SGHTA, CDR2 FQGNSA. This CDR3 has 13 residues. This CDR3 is CASSLAGEDIQYF. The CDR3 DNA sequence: TGTGCCAGCAGCTTAGCAGGGGAGGACATTCAGTACTTC.

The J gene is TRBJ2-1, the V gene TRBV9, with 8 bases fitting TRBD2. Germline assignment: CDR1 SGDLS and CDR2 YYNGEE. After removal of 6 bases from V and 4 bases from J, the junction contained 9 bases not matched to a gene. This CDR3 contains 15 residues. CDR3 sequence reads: CASNTGTSSYNEQFF. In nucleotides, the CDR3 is TGTGCCAGCAACACCGGGACTAGTTCTTACAATGAGCAGTTCTTC. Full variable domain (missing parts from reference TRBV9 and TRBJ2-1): DSGVTQTPKHLITATGQRVTLRCSPRSGDLSVYWYQQSLDQGLQFLIQYYNGEERAKGNILERFSAQQFPDLHSELNLSSLELGDSALYFCASNTGTSSYNEQFFGPGTRLTVL.

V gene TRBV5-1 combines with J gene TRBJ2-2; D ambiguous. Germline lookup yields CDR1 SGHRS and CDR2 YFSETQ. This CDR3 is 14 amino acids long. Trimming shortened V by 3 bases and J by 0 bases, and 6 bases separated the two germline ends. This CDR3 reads CASSYLPNTGELFF. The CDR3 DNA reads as TGCGCCAGCAGCTACCTACCGAACACCGGGGAGCTGTTTTTT.

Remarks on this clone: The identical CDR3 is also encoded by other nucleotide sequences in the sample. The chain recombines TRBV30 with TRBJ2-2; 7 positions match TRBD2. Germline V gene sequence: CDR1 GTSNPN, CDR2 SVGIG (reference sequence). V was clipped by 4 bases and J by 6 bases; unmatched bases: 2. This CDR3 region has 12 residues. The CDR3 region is CAWKRGAGELFF. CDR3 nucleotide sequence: TGTGCCTGGAAGCGGGGCGCCGGGGAGCTGTTTTTT. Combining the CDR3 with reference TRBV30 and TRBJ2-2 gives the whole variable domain SQTIHQWPATLVQPVGSPLSLECTVEGTSNPNLYWYRQAAGRGLQLLFYSVGIGQISSEVPQNLSASRPQDRQFILSSKKLLLSDSGFYLCAWKRGAGELFFGEGSRLTVL.

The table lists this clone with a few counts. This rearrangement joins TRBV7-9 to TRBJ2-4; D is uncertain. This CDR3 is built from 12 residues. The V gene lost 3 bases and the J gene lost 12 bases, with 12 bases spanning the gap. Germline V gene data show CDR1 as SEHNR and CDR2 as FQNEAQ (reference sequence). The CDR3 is CASSLDSDRQYF. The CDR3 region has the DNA TGTGCCAGCAGCTTGGATTCTGATCGTCAGTACTTC.

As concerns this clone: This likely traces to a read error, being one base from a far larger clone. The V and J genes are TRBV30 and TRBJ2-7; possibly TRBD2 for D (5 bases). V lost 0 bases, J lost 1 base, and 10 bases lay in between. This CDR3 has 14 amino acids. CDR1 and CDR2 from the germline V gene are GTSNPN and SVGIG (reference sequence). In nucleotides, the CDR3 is TGTGCCTGGAGTGTAGGACCGGGATCCTACGAGCAGTACTTC. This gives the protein CAWSVGPGSYEQYF.

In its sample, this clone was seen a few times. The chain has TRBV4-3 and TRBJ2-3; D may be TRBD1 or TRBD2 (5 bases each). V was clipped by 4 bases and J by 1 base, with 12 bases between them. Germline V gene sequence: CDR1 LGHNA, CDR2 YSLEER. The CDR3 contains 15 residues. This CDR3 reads CASSRGPGRTDTQYF. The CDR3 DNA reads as TGCGCCAGCAGCCGGGGACCCGGGCGCACAGATACGCAGTATTTT.